The T cell receptor beta chain described here comes from a study of T-cell memory formation after mild COVID-19 (dated by TCRdb to the early 2020s). Some background on the complete study: TCR sequence clusters from the two donors were largely donor specific. In two donors, T-cell clones that expanded and contracted after mild COVID-19 were followed by sequencing TCRalpha and TCRbeta repertoires longitudinally. Two young, previously healthy adult volunteers made up the cohort, one male and one female.

The investigation overall reported the following: Only a couple of mild cases were covered by the study, and larger cohorts that include severe cases with pre-infection samples were considered necessary. SARS-CoV-2 specificity was not confirmed for the second-wave clones peaking on day 37. The detection of some responding clones in pre-infection memory suggests that pre-existing cross-reactive memory T cells joined the SARS-CoV-2 response. Clones contracting from day 15 to 85 had balanced CD4/CD8 phenotypes, while a second wave expanding from day 15 to 37 was biased towards CD4+. Contracting CD4+ clones were found mainly in CM and EM memory subsets, while CD8+ clones were enriched in EMRA.

V gives up 3 bases and J gives up 0 bases, and the segment between their germline ends measures 33 bases. Including the terminal cysteine and phenylalanine, the CDR3 comprises 23 residues. The DNA shown is the 69-base CDR3, in frame from base 1. In the germline V gene, CDR1 corresponds to SGHDN and CDR2 to FVKESK. Of note for this clonotype: The target of this receptor is not known. No base quality values were provided; no much bigger clone lies one nucleotide off.

Ficoll-Paque density gradient centrifugation was the method used to isolate PBMCs. The sample was run on an Illumina NovaSeq 6000. cDNA libraries for TCRalpha and TCRbeta were prepared by 5'RACE using constant-segment primers, with sample barcodes and unique molecular identifiers added. Trizol reagent was used to extract RNA from every sample. Libraries were amplified in two PCR steps, with a second sample barcode and Illumina TruSeq adapters added in the second step. Libraries were sequenced on an Illumina NovaSeq with 2 x 150 bp paired-end reads. The original pipeline was this. The reads were demultiplexed and collapsed into UMI-guided consensus sequences using migec v1.2.7. With mixcr v2.1.11, UMI consensuses were aligned to TRA and TRB V and J templates and assembled into clonotypes. A clonotype was counted as expanded or contracted only if both edgeR and NoisET called the change significant, with noise models trained on biological replicates. For edgeR calls, the cutoffs were a false discovery rate-adjusted p below 0.01 and a log2 fold-change threshold of 1. PCA with hierarchical clustering of max-normalized trajectories of the 1000 most abundant clonotypes was used as exploratory dynamics analysis. Separately sequenced CD4+ and CD8+ repertoires were used to assign a CD4 or CD8 phenotype to each responding clone. TCRdb ran its own pipeline on the public reads, namely fastp trimming at Q25 and MiXCR clone calling, and kept in-frame beta chains. Identical CDR3 protein sequences are pooled into one entry, listed with their most common genes and DNA. The V and J calls shown here were made by TCRdb, not taken from the authors' results. This sample holds 120,000 to 150,000 distinct CDR3 sequences; around 15% were observed only once. The ten largest make up under 30% of the sample.

The source of this sequence is an adult woman who had mild COVID-19 (a few samples of this study predate the infection). The sample titles of this study are shuffled in the database, so cell type and time point are left out; the donor was told from shared clones. The receptor chain draws on TRBV14 and TRBJ1-5, with the identity of the D gene unclear. Source material: PBMCs or a T cell subset sorted from them (not recorded which). The sequence in DNA is TGTGCCAGCAGCCAGAAGCGGAGCCAGTCACAGCGTCCCCGCCCCTATAGCAATCAGCCCCAGCATTTT. This is translated as CASSQKRSQSQRPRPYSNQPQHF.